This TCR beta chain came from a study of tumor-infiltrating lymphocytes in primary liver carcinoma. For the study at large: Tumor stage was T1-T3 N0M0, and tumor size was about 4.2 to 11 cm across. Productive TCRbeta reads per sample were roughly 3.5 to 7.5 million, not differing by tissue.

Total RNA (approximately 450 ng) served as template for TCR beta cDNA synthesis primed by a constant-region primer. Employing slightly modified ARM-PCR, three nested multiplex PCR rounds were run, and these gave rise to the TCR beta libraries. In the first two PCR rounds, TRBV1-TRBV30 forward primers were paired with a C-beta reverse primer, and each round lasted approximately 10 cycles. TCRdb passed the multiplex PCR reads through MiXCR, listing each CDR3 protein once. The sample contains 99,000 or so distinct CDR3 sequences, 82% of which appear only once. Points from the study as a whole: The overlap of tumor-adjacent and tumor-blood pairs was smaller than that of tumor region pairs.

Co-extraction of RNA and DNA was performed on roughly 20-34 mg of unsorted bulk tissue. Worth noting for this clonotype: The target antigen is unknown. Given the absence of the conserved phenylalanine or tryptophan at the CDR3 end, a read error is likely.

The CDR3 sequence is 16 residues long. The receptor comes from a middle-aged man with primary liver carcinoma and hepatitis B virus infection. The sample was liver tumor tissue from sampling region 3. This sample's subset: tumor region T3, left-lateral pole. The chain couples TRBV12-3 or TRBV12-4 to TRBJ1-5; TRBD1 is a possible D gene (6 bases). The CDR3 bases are TGTGCCAGCAGTTCTCCGGGACACGTTAGCAAACAGCCTCAGCATCTT. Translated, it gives CASSSPGHVSKQPQHL.